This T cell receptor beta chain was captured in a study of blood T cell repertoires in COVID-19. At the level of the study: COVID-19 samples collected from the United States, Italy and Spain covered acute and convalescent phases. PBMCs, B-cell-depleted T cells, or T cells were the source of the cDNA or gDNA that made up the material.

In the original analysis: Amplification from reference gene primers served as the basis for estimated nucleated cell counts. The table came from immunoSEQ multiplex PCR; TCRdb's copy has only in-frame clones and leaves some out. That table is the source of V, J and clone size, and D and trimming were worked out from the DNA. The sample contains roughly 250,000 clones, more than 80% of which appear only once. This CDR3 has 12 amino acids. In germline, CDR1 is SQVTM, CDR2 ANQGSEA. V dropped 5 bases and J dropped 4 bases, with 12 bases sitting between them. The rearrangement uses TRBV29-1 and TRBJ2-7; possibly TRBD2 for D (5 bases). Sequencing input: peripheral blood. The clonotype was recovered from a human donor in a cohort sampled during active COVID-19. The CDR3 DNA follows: TGCAGCGTTTCTCCTGGGGAGTACGAGCAGTACTTC. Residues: CSVSPGEYEQYF.